The 10 T cell receptor beta chains below come from one sample, sequenced in a study of PD-1 blockade in classical Hodgkin lymphoma. Time point reported: cycle 4 day 1 (C4D1), after less than seven weeks of nivolumab. In every patient, relapse followed autologous stem cell transplantation, while exposure to brentuximab vedotin differed. Purified CD4+ T cells were obtained from thawed PBMCs through magnetic negative selection. Generated by immunoSEQ multiplex PCR, the TCRdb table keeps only in-frame clones and is missing some. The table has 10,000 or so clones, 65% to 85% seen once. Material: CD4+ T cells from blood, obtained before the fourth cycle of nivolumab. The receptors were sampled from a human donor with classical Hodgkin lymphoma.

This clone has just a few counts. The rearrangement links TRBV2 to TRBJ1-2; unclear D gene. Per germline, CDR1 SNHLY and CDR2 FYNNEI. The V end was cut by 4 bases, the J end by 0 bases, with 12 bases between. This CDR3 region has 15 residues. The CDR3, as DNA: TGTGCCAGCAGTGGTAAGCGGAGGGCTAACTATGGCTACACCTTC. This codes for CASSGKRRANYGYTF. The variable domain in full, with the rest retrieved from reference TRBV2 and TRBJ1-2, is EPEVTQTPSHQVTQMGQEVILRCVPISNHLYFYWYRQILGQKVEFLVSFYNNEISEKSEIFDDQFSVERPDGSNFTLKIRSTKLEDSAMYFCASSGKRRANYGYTFGSGTRLTVV.

V is TRBV5-8 and J is TRBJ2-7; D is unresolved. Germline V gives CDR1 SGHTS, CDR2 YDEGEE. V was clipped by 0 bases and J by 2 bases, with 18 bases between them. The CDR3 runs 17 residues. CDR3 nucleotides: TGTGCCAGCAGCTTGGCCCTCGGCCTTGGCATAGCCTACGAGCAGTACTTC. This codes for CASSLALGLGIAYEQYF. Complete variable domain (other parts from reference TRBV5-8 and TRBJ2-7): EAGVTQSPTHLIKTRGQQATLRCSPISGHTSVYWYQQALGLGLQFLLWYDEGEERNRGNFPPRFSGRQFPNYSSELNVNALELEDSALYLCASSLALGLGIAYEQYFGPGTRLTVT.

The gene calls are TRBV28 and TRBJ2-5; D is undetermined. Germline loops: CDR1 MDHEN, CDR2 SYDVKM. Trimming cost V 2 bases and J 8 bases, with 18 bases left between them. There are 15 residues in the CDR3. The CDR3 DNA is TGTGCCAGCAGTTTAGGAGTAAAGGGCGCAGGAACCCAGTACTTC. It is translated as CASSLGVKGAGTQYF.

A single count supports this clone. The chain's CDR3 is CASSLHYRGVVSYGYTF. Written as DNA, the CDR3 is TGTGCCAGCAGCTTACACTACCGGGGGGTCGTGTCCTATGGCTACACCTTC. The chain combines TRBV7-8 with TRBJ1-2; D perhaps matches TRBD1 (5 bases). The CDR3 has 17 residues. Trimming left V 2 bases short and J 4 bases short, with 20 bases between. CDR1 is SGHVS and CDR2 is FQNEAQ in the germline V gene.

V and J are TRBV27 and TRBJ2-2, with 14 bases identical to TRBD2. Germline loops: CDR1 MNHEY, CDR2 SMNVEV (reference sequence). CDR3 size: 18 residues. Trimming took 5 bases from V and 1 from J; bases not matched to a gene: 6. The CDR3 protein is CASSQGTSGRMNTGELFF. DNA of the CDR3: TGTGCCAGCAGTCAAGGGACTAGCGGGAGAATGAACACCGGGGAGCTGTTTTTT.

V is TRBV4-1 and J is TRBJ2-1; 14 nucleotides agree with TRBD2. CDR3 length equals 15 residues. Trimming at V came to 8 bases and at J to 10 bases, leaving 10 bases not matched to a gene. Germline V gene sequence: CDR1 MGHRA, CDR2 YSYEKL. Here the CDR3 reads CASARGLAGGGEQFF. CDR3 DNA: TGCGCCAGCGCCCGAGGACTAGCGGGGGGCGGGGAGCAGTTCTTC.

The chain has TRBV5-4 and TRBJ2-2; D is possibly TRBD2 (6 bases). The germline V gene has CDR1 SGHNT and CDR2 YYREEE (reference sequence). V lost 2 bases to trimming and J lost 5 bases, with 13 bases between them. The CDR3 totals 15 residues. The CDR3 loop is CASSLRAGPTGELFF. The CDR3 nucleotides are TGTGCCAGCAGCTTACGGGCGGGGCCTACCGGGGAGCTGTTTTTT.

This clone was counted a few times. The J gene is TRBJ1-1, the V gene TRBV7-9, with D uncertain. Germline CDR1 reads SEHNR; CDR2 reads FQNEAQ (reference sequence). The CDR3 has 16 residues. The V gene lost 2 bases and the J gene lost 1 base, with 14 bases spanning the gap. The CDR3 DNA reads TGTGCCAGCAGCTTAATGTCGTCGAGACCGAACACTGAAGCTTTCTTT. Protein product: CASSLMSSRPNTEAFF. The full variable domain, rest sourced from reference TRBV7-9 and TRBJ1-1, is DTGVSQNPRHKITKRGQNVTFRCDPISEHNRLYWYRQTLGQGPEFLTYFQNEAQLEKSRLLSDRFSAERPKGSFSTLEIQRTEQGDSAMYLCASSLMSSRPNTEAFFGQGTRLTVV.

The chain couples TRBV10-3 to TRBJ2-7, with D perhaps TRBD1 (5 bases). CDR3 length equals 13 residues. Trimming removed 9 bases at V and 0 bases at J, with 12 bases between. In germline, CDR1 is ENHRY, CDR2 SYGVKD. DNA for the CDR3: TGTGCCATTAACCCAGGGAACTCCTACGAGCAGTACTTC. It encodes CAINPGNSYEQYF.

This clone came up once. V usage is TRBV7-9 and J usage is TRBJ2-2; D may be TRBD2 (5 bases). Trimming pared 0 bases from V and 7 bases from J, leaving 18 bases between. Germline V gene data show CDR1 as SEHNR and CDR2 as FQNEAQ (reference sequence). This CDR3 has 17 residues. This CDR3 reads CASSLAEVYFSGGELFF. The CDR3 DNA is TGTGCCAGCAGCTTAGCGGAGGTGTATTTCAGTGGCGGGGAGCTGTTTTTT.